Detailed here is one T cell receptor (beta chain). A second roughly 7 to 11 cycle PCR used barcoded and J-beta primers. TCRdb reprocessed the 5' RACE reads via MiXCR and lists one record per CDR3 protein. The data show just under 900,000 distinct CDR3 sequences, less than 35% seen once. The entry originates in a study of blood T cells in healthy people across ages. Germline assignment: CDR1 MDHEN and CDR2 SYDVKM. The CDR3 has 14 residues. V lost 8 bases and J 1 base, leaving 13 bases between the germline ends. Sequenced input: blood. This clonotype originated in a woman of 80 years or more in good health. The V call is TRBV28, the J call TRBJ2-3; D gene unclear. The DNA of the CDR3 is TGTGCCAGCGGAATTGGCCCACGCACAGATACGCAGTATTTT. Protein: CASGIGPRTDTQYF.